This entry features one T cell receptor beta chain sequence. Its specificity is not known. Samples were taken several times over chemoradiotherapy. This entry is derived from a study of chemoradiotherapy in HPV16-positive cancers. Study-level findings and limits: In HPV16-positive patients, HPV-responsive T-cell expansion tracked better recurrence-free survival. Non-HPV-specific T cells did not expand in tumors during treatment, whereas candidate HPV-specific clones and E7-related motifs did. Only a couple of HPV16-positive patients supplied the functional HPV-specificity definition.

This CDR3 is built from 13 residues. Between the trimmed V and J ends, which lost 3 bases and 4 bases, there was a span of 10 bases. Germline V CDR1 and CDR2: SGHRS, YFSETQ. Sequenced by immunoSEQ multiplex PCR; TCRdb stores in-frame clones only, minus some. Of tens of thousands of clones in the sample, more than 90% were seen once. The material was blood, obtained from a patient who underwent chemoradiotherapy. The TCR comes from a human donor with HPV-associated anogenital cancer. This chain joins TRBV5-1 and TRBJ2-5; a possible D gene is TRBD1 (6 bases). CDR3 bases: TGCGCCAGCAGCTATACAGGGTTAGAGACCCAGTACTTC. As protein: CASSYTGLETQYF. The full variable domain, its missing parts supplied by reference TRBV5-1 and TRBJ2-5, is KAGVTQTPRYLIKTRGQQVTLSCSPISGHRSVSWYQQTPGQGLQFLFEYFSETQRNKGNFPGRFSGRQFSNSRSEMNVSTLELGDSALYLCASSYTGLETQYFGPGTRLLVL.